This TCR beta chain is from a study of vaccination effects on CD4 cells after COVID-19. Across the whole study: Ahead of sequencing, the ViraFEST assay grew antigen-specific CD4+ T cells using viral peptide pools. Following the second dose by a median of 72 days, the post-vaccine samples were obtained. The study's findings and limits: Marked clonal contraction of both clone types appeared late after vaccination. Early timepoints after infection were absent, and convalescent patients were few in the study.

CD4+ T cell isolation took place after 10 days of culture. The individual was infected with SARS-CoV-2 between March and December 2020, as confirmed by PCR. Participants each got two BNT162b2 or mRNA-1273 vaccine doses. The assay was immunoSEQ multiplex PCR, and TCRdb's table has in-frame clones only and misses some. The sample holds tens of thousands of clones; 65% to 75% are singletons and the top ten take 5.4%. To note about this clone: Its antigen is currently unknown.

Germline V gene sequence: CDR1 ENHRY, CDR2 SYGVKD. With V trimmed by 3 bases and J by 4 bases, 5 bases remained unmatched. This CDR3 region has 15 residues. The rearrangement links TRBV10-3 to TRBJ1-2, with 10 bases fitting TRBD1. The input for sequencing was CD4+ T cells from PBMCs cultured without peptide, taken after COVID-19 vaccination. This receptor was identified in a human donor who had a prior SARS-CoV-2 infection. CDR3 in amino acids: CAISDWDRGIYGYTF. CDR3 nucleotides: TGTGCCATCAGTGATTGGGACAGGGGTATCTATGGCTACACCTTC.